The 24 T cell receptor beta chains reported below all come from one sample, sequenced in a study of OX40 agonist ivuxolimab in advanced cancers. The table came from immunoSEQ multiplex PCR; TCRdb's copy has only in-frame clones and leaves some out. The sample has 55,000 to 75,000 clones; roughly 85% are singletons. Sequencing was performed on CD4+ or CD8+ T cells sorted from blood, taken in a trial of the OX40 agonist ivuxolimab. The receptor set was obtained from an adult with an advanced solid tumor such as melanoma, head and neck, liver or kidney cancer.

The chain has TRBV19 and TRBJ2-1; 9 bases are shared with TRBD2. Germline V CDR1 and CDR2: LNHDA, SQIVND (reference sequence). Trimming removed 6 bases from V and 6 bases from J; junction bases left unmatched: 12. The CDR3 runs 16 residues. This chain's CDR3 is CASSRGASGNSNEQFF. As DNA, the CDR3 is TGTGCCAGTAGCCGGGGTGCTAGCGGGAACTCCAATGAGCAGTTCTTC.

V and J are TRBV2 and TRBJ1-1; no definite D call. Germline V lookup: CDR1 SNHLY, CDR2 FYNNEI. This CDR3 is 14 amino acids long. Trimming shortened V by 8 bases and J by 5 bases, and 18 bases separated the two germline ends. CDR3: CASFRSAGLTEAFF. The CDR3 DNA follows: TGTGCCAGCTTTAGAAGCGCAGGACTGACTGAAGCTTTCTTT.

The V gene is TRBV29-1, the J gene TRBJ2-5, with D perhaps matching TRBD1 (6 bases). Trimming stripped 6 bases from V and 7 bases from J, with 18 bases between. This CDR3 comprises 13 residues. In germline, CDR1 is SQVTM, CDR2 ANQGSEA. The CDR3 DNA is TGCAGCGTGGCGACAGGACCTGGGATGACCCAGTACTTC. Protein sequence: CSVATGPGMTQYF.

The chain uses TRBV2 and TRBJ1-5; tentative D call: TRBD1 (6 bases). Germline CDR1 SNHLY, CDR2 FYNNEI. The V gene lost 3 bases and the J gene lost 6 bases, with 12 bases spanning the gap. The CDR3 length is 14 residues. The chain's CDR3 is CASSEVPGAQPQHF. The CDR3 DNA reads as TGTGCCAGCAGTGAGGTCCCAGGGGCTCAGCCCCAGCATTTT.

The chain combines TRBV7-6 with TRBJ2-2; D remains ambiguous. V lost 4 bases and J lost 1, with 10 bases in between. Germline V lookup: CDR1 SGHVS, CDR2 FNYEAQ. CDR3 size: 15 residues. Here the CDR3 reads CASSSGRWNTGELFF. CDR3 nucleotide sequence: TGTGCCAGCAGCTCCGGACGGTGGAACACCGGGGAGCTGTTTTTT.

The chain joins TRBV10-2 to TRBJ2-3; D is undetermined. The CDR3 loop spans 12 amino acids. V was cut by 3 bases and J by 5 bases, with 6 bases left in between. Germline CDR1 and CDR2: WSHSY and SAAADI. CDR3 residues: CASSDWGDTQYF. Written as DNA, the CDR3 is TGCGCCAGCAGTGATTGGGGAGATACGCAGTATTTT.

This chain connects TRBV7-6 to TRBJ2-5, with 7 positions matching TRBD1. The V gene's germline CDR1 is SGHVS and CDR2 FNYEAQ. The CDR3 has 14 residues. Unmatched junction bases numbered 3, after V lost 3 bases and J lost 2 bases. CDR3 coding DNA: TGTGCCAGCAGCTTCGGCAGGGGGCAAGAGACCCAGTACTTC. It specifies CASSFGRGQETQYF.

This chain links TRBV27 with TRBJ1-1; a possible D gene is TRBD1 (6 bases). Germline-derived CDR1 and CDR2 are MNHEY and SMNVEV (reference sequence). Between the trimmed V and J ends, which lost 2 bases and 5 bases, there was a span of 9 bases. There are 13 residues in the CDR3. CDR3 protein: CASSLNRVTEAFF. DNA for the CDR3: TGTGCCAGCAGTTTAAACAGGGTAACTGAAGCTTTCTTT.

CDR3 loop: CASSGGLAGLGTGELFF. The CDR3 DNA is TGCGCCAGCAGCGGGGGACTAGCGGGATTAGGCACCGGGGAGCTGTTTTTT. The rearrangement links TRBV5-1 to TRBJ2-2; 13 bases are a match to TRBD2. The CDR3 loop spans 17 amino acids. Trimming took 4 bases from V and 4 from J; bases not matched to a gene: 7. The germline V gene encodes CDR1 SGHRS and CDR2 YFSETQ.

This clone was recorded a few times. The chain couples TRBV5-4 to TRBJ1-3, with TRBD1 matching over 7 bases. Germline CDR1 reads SGHNT; CDR2 reads YYREEE (reference sequence). This CDR3 contains 13 residues. With V trimmed by 4 bases and J by 8 bases, 6 bases remained unmatched. The CDR3 DNA follows: TGTGCCAGCAGCCTACAGGGGAGTGACACCATATATTTT. Translating gives CASSLQGSDTIYF.

V gene TRBV11-3 combines with J gene TRBJ2-3; 9 bases match TRBD2. The germline V gene encodes CDR1 SGHNT and CDR2 YENEEA. The CDR3 runs to 17 residues. J lost 4 bases, V lost 3 bases, and 11 bases had no gene match. CDR3: CASSFTLAGIWPDTQYF. CDR3 coding DNA: TGTGCCAGCAGCTTCACCCTAGCGGGAATTTGGCCAGATACGCAGTATTTT.

J is TRBJ2-3 and V is TRBV27; D is uncertain. Germline V CDR1 and CDR2: MNHEY, SMNVEV (reference sequence). The germline V and J ends were trimmed by 3 bases and 2 bases, with 6 bases remaining between them. The length of the CDR3 is 13 residues. CDR3 residues: CASSLLTTDTQYF. CDR3 bases: TGTGCCAGCAGTTTGTTAACCACAGATACGCAGTATTTT.

CDR3 residues: CASSPGGDNYGYTF. The CDR3, as DNA: TGTGCCAGCAGCCCGGGGGGCGATAACTATGGCTACACCTTC. The V gene is TRBV7-6, the J gene TRBJ1-2; D is perhaps TRBD1 (6 bases). Germline V lookup: CDR1 SGHVS, CDR2 FNYEAQ. V gave up 5 bases and J gave up 1 base, with 11 bases separating them. There are 14 residues in the CDR3.

The V and J genes are TRBV2 and TRBJ2-3, with a weak D call TRBD2 (6 bases). Deletions cut 1 base from V and 4 bases from J, with 12 bases between. This CDR3 is built from 15 residues. Germline assignment: CDR1 SNHLY and CDR2 FYNNEI. CDR3 coding DNA: TGTGCCAGCAGTGAAGAGGGGAGGTCTCCAGATACGCAGTATTTT. This encodes CASSEEGRSPDTQYF.

DNA for the CDR3: TGTGCCAGCAGGGACAGGAGAAGTGAAAAACTGTTTTTT. Translating it yields CASRDRRSEKLFF. The chain links TRBV2 to TRBJ1-4, with TRBD1 identical over 7 bases. The V gene's germline CDR1 is SNHLY and CDR2 FYNNEI. This CDR3 has 13 amino acids. With V trimmed by 6 bases and J by 7 bases, 5 bases remained unmatched.

In its sample, this clone was seen once. The gene calls are TRBV2 and TRBJ2-3; D gene ambiguous. CDR3 length: 14 amino acids. Germline lookup yields CDR1 SNHLY and CDR2 FYNNEI. The ends were cut back, 4 bases at V and 5 bases at J, with 13 bases in the middle. CDR3 loop: CASSARRPGDTQYF. CDR3 sequence (DNA): TGTGCCAGCAGTGCCAGGAGACCTGGAGATACGCAGTATTTT.

This chain links TRBV5-1 with TRBJ2-1, with a possible D match to TRBD2 (6 bases). V lost 1 base and J 10 bases, leaving 9 bases between the germline ends. Germline-derived CDR1 and CDR2 are SGHRS and YFSETQ. This CDR3 comprises 12 residues. DNA of the CDR3: TGCGCCAGCAGCTTGTCGGGAGTGGAGCAGTTCTTC. This codes for CASSLSGVEQFF.

This clone was found once. This sequence joins TRBV6-6 and TRBJ2-3; possibly TRBD2 for D (5 bases). Germline loops: CDR1 MNHNY, CDR2 SVGAGI (reference sequence). V was pared by 2 bases and J by 10 bases, with 16 bases between. This CDR3 spans 14 amino acids. Here the CDR3 reads CASSYLAHSAAQYF. CDR3 bases: TGTGCCAGCAGTTACCTAGCCCACTCCGCGGCGCAGTATTTT.

This chain's CDR3 is CASSRGLTEIQETQYF. The DNA of the CDR3 is TGTGCCAGCAGCCGTGGACTAACCGAAATTCAAGAGACCCAGTACTTC. J is TRBJ2-5 and V is TRBV13, with D possibly TRBD2 on 6 matching bases. The CDR3 is 16 residues long. Deletions cut 5 bases from V and 2 bases from J, with 18 bases between. Germline V gene lookup returns CDR1 PRHDT and CDR2 FYEKMQ (reference sequence).

The V call is TRBV30, the J call TRBJ2-7; D unclear. This CDR3 is built from 12 residues. V dropped 1 base and J dropped 11 bases, with 15 bases sitting between them. From germline, CDR1 is GTSNPN and CDR2 SVGIG (reference sequence). The CDR3 DNA is TGTGCCTGGAGTGGACTGTCAAGTAGCAAGTACTTC. Translating gives CAWSGLSSSKYF.

This clone was recorded only once. The chain recombines TRBV5-1 with TRBJ2-3; 14 bases line up with TRBD2. J was trimmed by 1 base and V by 5 bases; bases with no gene match: 9. Per germline, CDR1 SGHRS and CDR2 YFSETQ. The CDR3 contains 18 residues. The CDR3 region is CASSLAGTSGSGTDTQYF. The CDR3 DNA reads TGCGCCAGCAGTTTAGCCGGGACTAGCGGGAGTGGCACAGATACGCAGTATTTT. Based on the CDR3 plus reference TRBV5-1 and TRBJ2-3, the full variable domain is KAGVTQTPRYLIKTRGQQVTLSCSPISGHRSVSWYQQTPGQGLQFLFEYFSETQRNKGNFPGRFSGRQFSNSRSEMNVSTLELGDSALYLCASSLAGTSGSGTDTQYFGPGTRLTVL.

The chain carries TRBV28 and TRBJ1-1; D perhaps matches TRBD1 (5 bases). There are 16 residues in the CDR3. The V and J ends lost 5 bases and 3 bases respectively, with 19 bases between them. CDR1 MDHEN and CDR2 SYDVKM come from the germline V gene. The CDR3 DNA follows: TGTGCCAGCAGTACGTCCGCCCCGGGGGACGACACTGAAGCTTTCTTT. It encodes CASSTSAPGDDTEAFF.

The rearrangement uses TRBV5-8 and TRBJ2-1; 7 bases line up with TRBD2. Germline CDR1 and CDR2: SGHTS and YDEGEE. This CDR3 is 17 amino acids long. Unmatched junction bases numbered 10, after V lost 0 bases and J lost 4 bases. CDR3 sequence: CASSLEREGSQYNEQFF. The CDR3 region has the DNA TGTGCCAGCAGCTTGGAGAGGGAGGGGTCTCAATACAATGAGCAGTTCTTC.

This chain joins TRBV2 and TRBJ1-6, with D unresolved. Trimming stripped 4 bases from V and 7 bases from J, with 14 bases between. Germline V gene sequence: CDR1 SNHLY, CDR2 FYNNEI. This CDR3 has 15 amino acids. The CDR3 coding sequence is TGTGCCAGCAGTGGCTTCGGTACTAGCAATTCACCCCTCCACTTT. Residues: CASSGFGTSNSPLHF.